The sequence of this TCR beta chain was determined in a study of blood T cell repertoires in COVID-19. Germline CDR1 is MNHNS and CDR2 is SASEGT. CDR3 length equals 13 residues. Deletions cut 0 bases from V and 2 bases from J, with 5 bases between. Libraries were prepared by immunoSEQ multiplex PCR; TCRdb keeps only in-frame clonotypes and omits some of them. The top ten hold roughly 7.8% of the sample, which has under 350,000 clones, approximately 85% seen once. This chain links TRBV6-1 with TRBJ2-7, with D uncertain. The sample consisted of peripheral blood. The receptor was isolated from a human donor in a cohort sampled during active COVID-19. CDR3 sequence: CASSEAGPYEQYF. The CDR3 DNA is TGTGCCAGCAGTGAAGCGGGCCCCTACGAGCAGTACTTC.